These 27 T cell receptor beta chains came from one sample sequenced in a study of blood T cell repertoires in COVID-19. Here immunoSEQ multiplex PCR was the method, and the copy in TCRdb shows in-frame clones only, minus some. The sample has hundreds of thousands of clones, under 90% seen once. Specimen: PBMCs or T cells enriched from blood (not recorded which). The receptors here all came from a woman aged 45-59 years who had been exposed to COVID-19.

The chain is built from TRBV2 and TRBJ2-1, with 10 bases lining up with TRBD2. The CDR3 covers 21 residues. Per the germline V gene, CDR1 is SNHLY and CDR2 is FYNNEI. Losses at the gene ends were 7 bases for V and 0 bases for J; bases not matched to a gene: 21. The DNA of the CDR3 is TGTGCCAGCACCACCACCCGTGGAGCGGGGGGGTTCTTGAGCTCCTACAATGAGCAGTTCTTC. It specifies CASTTTRGAGGFLSSYNEQFF.

The V gene is TRBV5-1, the J gene TRBJ1-2, with 8 positions matching TRBD1. The CDR3 has 17 amino acids. V was pared by 0 bases and J by 4 bases, with 11 bases of the junction left unmatched. CDR1 is SGHRS, CDR2 YFSETQ, per germline. The CDR3 loop is CASSLDTPGQGIYGYTF. The CDR3 nucleotides are TGCGCCAGCAGCTTGGATACCCCCGGACAGGGAATCTATGGCTACACCTTC.

The chain is built from TRBV11-2 and TRBJ2-7; maybe TRBD2 (5 bases). Germline V CDR1 and CDR2: SGHAT, FQNNGV. The CDR3 runs to 15 residues. V was clipped by 5 bases and J by 3 bases, with 17 bases between them. The CDR3 reads CASSIYRSGDYEQYF. The CDR3 DNA sequence: TGTGCCAGCAGCATATATAGAAGCGGCGACTACGAGCAGTACTTC.

The chain uses TRBV6-6 and TRBJ2-6; 7 positions agree with TRBD1. This CDR3 comprises 16 residues. The V gene end was trimmed by 5 bases and the J gene end by 2 bases; junction bases not matched to a gene: 6. Germline V CDR1 and CDR2: MNHNY, SVGAGI (reference sequence). This CDR3 reads CASSRGQGAGANVLTF. In DNA form, the CDR3 reads TGTGCCAGCAGTAGAGGGCAGGGGGCTGGGGCCAACGTCCTGACTTTC.

The chain has TRBV18 and TRBJ1-6, with D unresolved. Germline assignment: CDR1 KGHSH and CDR2 LQKENI. The CDR3 loop spans 13 amino acids. Trimming pared 5 bases from V and 10 bases from J, leaving 12 bases between. CDR3: CASSEEAGSPLHF. The CDR3 DNA sequence: TGTGCCAGCTCAGAGGAAGCTGGGTCACCCCTCCACTTT.

This chain connects TRBV1 to TRBJ1-3. TRBV1 is described as a pseudogene. The CDR3 runs to 17 residues. CDR3 nucleotide sequence: TGCACCAGCAGCCAAGATAGCCAGAACTCTCTGGGAAACACCATATATTTT. This codes for CTSSQDSQNSLGNTIYF.

This clone was counted a single time. V is TRBV9 and J is TRBJ2-1; TRBD2 matches at 7 bases. This CDR3 contains 15 residues. Germline loops: CDR1 SGDLS, CDR2 YYNGEE. V trimming: 2 bases; J trimming: 8 bases; junction bases outside the gene matches: 10. This CDR3 is CASSVRDYLGDEQFF. Written as DNA, the CDR3 is TGTGCCAGCAGCGTCCGGGACTACCTGGGGGATGAGCAGTTCTTC.

This chain connects TRBV5-1 to TRBJ2-2; D call uncertain. The CDR3 has 15 amino acids. CDR1 SGHRS and CDR2 YFSETQ come from the germline V gene. V was shortened by 4 bases and J by 0 bases, with 10 bases between the two germline ends. CDR3 amino acids: CASSETPANTGELFF. CDR3 in DNA: TGCGCCAGCAGCGAGACACCGGCGAACACCGGGGAGCTGTTTTTT.

The chain uses TRBV13 and TRBJ2-1; 12 bases align to TRBD2. Germline loops: CDR1 PRHDT, CDR2 FYEKMQ (reference sequence). J was trimmed by 9 bases and V by 4 bases; bases with no gene match: 13. The CDR3 has 17 amino acids. CDR3 bases: TGTGCCAGCAGCTCGCTCCCCCTAGCGGGGGGGCCGGGTGAGCAGTTCTTC. Encoded protein: CASSSLPLAGGPGEQFF.

This clone appeared a few times. The chain employs TRBV7-2 and TRBJ2-7; 9 bases line up with TRBD1. Germline V gene data show CDR1 as SGHTA and CDR2 as FQGNSA. J was trimmed by 3 bases and V by 4 bases; bases with no gene match: 7. CDR3 length: 15 amino acids. The CDR3 spells CASSSGTGSYYEQYF. The CDR3 DNA reads as TGTGCCAGCAGCTCCGGGACAGGGAGTTACTACGAGCAGTACTTC.

J is TRBJ2-5 and V is TRBV10-2; 10 nucleotides align to TRBD1. The J segment lost 0 bases and the V segment lost 5 bases, leaving 6 bases of the junction unmatched. Looked up from germline, CDR1 is WSHSY and CDR2 is SAAADI. The CDR3 is 16 amino acids. The CDR3, as DNA: TGCGCCAGCAGTTCCCGACAGGGGGCGAACCAAGAGACCCAGTACTTC. Residues: CASSSRQGANQETQYF.

The J gene is TRBJ1-2, the V gene TRBV2, with D possibly being TRBD1 (5 bases). V lost 5 bases to trimming and J lost 3 bases, with 10 bases between them. The CDR3 consists of 13 residues. Germline CDR1 SNHLY, CDR2 FYNNEI. The CDR3: CASSFGGYYGYTF. DNA of the CDR3: TGTGCCAGCAGTTTCGGGGGGTACTATGGCTACACCTTC. Full variable domain (outside the CDR3, taken from reference TRBV2 and TRBJ1-2): EPEVTQTPSHQVTQMGQEVILRCVPISNHLYFYWYRQILGQKVEFLVSFYNNEISEKSEIFDDQFSVERPDGSNFTLKIRSTKLEDSAMYFCASSFGGYYGYTFGSGTRLTVV.

The rearrangement links TRBV7-2 to TRBJ1-1; D is possibly TRBD1 (6 bases). V was pared by 2 bases and J by 11 bases, with 12 bases between. Germline assignment: CDR1 SGHTA and CDR2 FQGNSA. The CDR3 extends over 12 amino acids. The CDR3 DNA sequence: TGTGCCAGCAGCTTAAGCGGGGGGCTGGCTTTCTTT. Encoded protein: CASSLSGGLAFF.

The rearrangement joins TRBV29-1 to TRBJ2-3; unclear D gene. V was pared by 3 bases and J by 3 bases, with 10 bases between. Germline-derived CDR1 and CDR2 are SQVTM and ANQGSEA. This CDR3 comprises 13 residues. The CDR3 sequence: CSVELFLTDTQYF. The CDR3 DNA reads as TGCAGCGTTGAGTTGTTTCTTACAGATACGCAGTATTTT.

V and J are TRBV7-2 and TRBJ1-6, with TRBD1 as a possible D gene (6 bases). Germline values: CDR1 SGHTA, CDR2 FQGNSA. The V gene lost 5 bases and the J gene lost 3 bases, with 11 bases spanning the gap. CDR3 size: 15 residues. Here the CDR3 reads CASSSTGSYNSPLHF. The CDR3 DNA reads as TGTGCCAGCAGCAGCACAGGGAGCTATAATTCACCCCTCCACTTT. The whole variable domain, remainder taken from reference TRBV7-2 and TRBJ1-6, is GAGVSQSPSNKVTEKGKDVELRCDPISGHTALYWYRQSLGQGLEFLIYFQGNSAPDKSGLPSDRFSAERTGGSVSTLTIQRTQQEDSAVYLCASSSTGSYNSPLHFGNGTRLTVT.

In this sample, this clone turned up a few times. The rearrangement joins TRBV19 to TRBJ2-1; possibly TRBD2 for D (6 bases). The CDR3 spans 12 residues. Between the trimmed V and J ends, which lost 6 bases and 8 bases, there was a span of 11 bases. Germline loops: CDR1 LNHDA, CDR2 SQIVND (reference sequence). In DNA form, the CDR3 reads TGTGCCAGTAGCCACACTAGCTATGAGCAGTTCTTC. This translates into CASSHTSYEQFF.

The chain recombines TRBV9 with TRBJ1-1; tentative D call: TRBD1 (5 bases). V lost 0 bases to trimming and J lost 1 base, with 10 bases between them. The CDR3 has 15 residues. CDR1 SGDLS and CDR2 YYNGEE come from the germline V gene. The CDR3 DNA reads as TGTGCCAGCAGCGTAGACCCCAGGGCGAACACTGAAGCTTTCTTT. This encodes CASSVDPRANTEAFF.

Only one count was recorded for this clone. This rearrangement joins TRBV21-1 to TRBJ2-7; TRBD1 is taken as the D call from the table, unchecked against the DNA. TRBV21-1 is a recognized pseudogene. The CDR3 is 16 amino acids. The CDR3 loop is CASFRRPGNVSYEQYF. The CDR3, as DNA: TGTGCCAGTTTTAGGAGACCAGGGAATGTCTCCTACGAGCAGTACTTC.

This chain connects TRBV24-1 to TRBJ2-5; TRBD1 might be the D (5 bases). The germline CDR1 and CDR2 sequences are KGHDR and SFDVKD. This CDR3 contains 14 residues. The ends were cut back, 4 bases at V and 2 bases at J, with 10 bases in the middle. The chain's CDR3 is CATSDRDSQETQYF. CDR3 sequence (DNA): TGTGCCACCAGTGACAGAGACAGTCAAGAGACCCAGTACTTC.

The V gene is TRBV28, the J gene TRBJ1-2; 7 bases map to TRBD1. Germline V gene data show CDR1 as MDHEN and CDR2 as SYDVKM. V dropped 6 bases and J dropped 6; count of bases not matched to a gene: 13. The CDR3 has 15 residues. CDR3 sequence (DNA): TGTGCCAGCAGCTCCCGGACGAGGGGACAGAATGGCTACACCTTC. Protein product: CASSSRTRGQNGYTF.

The chain has TRBV4-3 and TRBJ2-2, with no clear D. The germline CDR1 and CDR2 sequences are LGHNA and YSLEER. V gave up 1 base and J gave up 5 bases, with 11 bases separating them. The CDR3 consists of 15 residues. The CDR3 region has the DNA TGCGCCAGCAGCCAAGTTGCGGCCCTAACCGGGGAGCTGTTTTTT. As protein: CASSQVAALTGELFF.

The chain is built from TRBV27 and TRBJ2-7; 7 nucleotides agree with TRBD1. Germline V gives CDR1 MNHEY, CDR2 SMNVEV (reference sequence). The CDR3 runs 16 residues. The V gene end was trimmed by 2 bases and the J gene end by 6 bases; junction bases not matched to a gene: 13. CDR3 amino acids: CASSLRRREGAREQYF. CDR3 coding DNA: TGTGCCAGCAGTTTACGCAGACGAGAGGGGGCGCGCGAGCAGTACTTC.

The chain employs TRBV10-3 and TRBJ1-2; D uncertain. The length of the CDR3 is 13 residues. The V end was cut by 5 bases, the J end by 8 bases, with 15 bases between. CDR1 is ENHRY and CDR2 is SYGVKD in the germline V gene. CDR3 nucleotide sequence: TGTGCCATCAGTACGGAAGGGAGGACGGGCTACACCTTC. It is translated as CAISTEGRTGYTF.

The chain employs TRBV18 and TRBJ1-2; D unclear. Germline V gene lookup returns CDR1 KGHSH and CDR2 LQKENI. The CDR3 loop spans 15 amino acids. V lost 6 bases to trimming and J lost 7 bases, with 21 bases between them. CDR3 in DNA: TGTGCCAGCTCCAAGACGGGTCTCTCAGAAGGTGGCTACACCTTC. It yields the protein CASSKTGLSEGGYTF.

This clone was counted a single time. The rearrangement uses TRBV6-4 and TRBJ2-3, with D unresolved. This CDR3 contains 13 residues. From germline, CDR1 is MRHNA and CDR2 SNTAGT. V lost 3 bases, J lost 4 bases, and 8 bases lay in between. The CDR3 loop reads CASSEYSADTQYF. CDR3 sequence (DNA): TGTGCCAGCAGTGAGTACTCGGCAGATACGCAGTATTTT.

This rearrangement joins TRBV6-6 to TRBJ2-2; TRBD1 agrees at 9 bases. CDR1 and CDR2 (germline): MNHNY, SVGAGI (reference sequence). The CDR3 runs to 16 residues. V shed 8 bases and J 5 bases; nucleotides not matched to a gene: 12. CDR3 sequence reads: CASQGSGTGLTGELFF. In DNA form, the CDR3 reads TGTGCCAGCCAGGGGTCCGGGACAGGGCTTACCGGGGAGCTGTTTTTT.

This chain connects TRBV9 to TRBJ1-2; no clear D gene. The CDR3 is 13 amino acids. Germline-derived CDR1 and CDR2 are SGDLS and YYNGEE. V lost 4 bases and J 5 bases, leaving 12 bases between the germline ends. This CDR3 reads CASSPPSRYGYTF. DNA for the CDR3: TGTGCCAGCAGCCCTCCGTCTCGGTATGGCTACACCTTC.